The next 32 T cell receptor beta chains were all read from a single sample in a study of T-cell memory formation after mild COVID-19. Each CDR3 protein is one row after TCRdb ran MiXCR on the 5' RACE reads. The data show around 100,000 distinct CDR3 sequences, with 20% to 25% seen just once and roughly 37% held by the top ten. Sequenced: PBMCs or a T cell subset sorted from them (not recorded which). The receptors stem from a man aged 18 to 29 who had mild COVID-19 (a few samples of this study predate the infection). Cell type and time point are not known.

CDR3 amino acids: CASTSFLGRGKTQYF. The CDR3 bases are TGTGCCAGCACTAGTTTTTTGGGCAGGGGAAAGACCCAGTACTTC. The V call is TRBV12-3 or TRBV12-4, the J call TRBJ2-5, with TRBD1 as a possible D gene (6 bases). The CDR3 is 15 amino acids. V was trimmed by 7 bases and J by 6 bases, leaving 21 bases between them.

This clonotype was observed a handful of times. The chain combines TRBV12-3 or TRBV12-4 with TRBJ2-5; TRBD1 agrees at 12 bases. The CDR3 contains 16 residues. The V gene end was trimmed by 4 bases and the J gene end by 5 bases; junction bases not matched to a gene: 8. CDR3 nucleotides: TGTGCCAGCAGTTCCCGGGACAGGGGGCATAGGGAGACCCAGTACTTC. It yields the protein CASSSRDRGHRETQYF.

This clonotype turned up a few times. The chain combines TRBV12-5 with TRBJ1-2; maybe TRBD1 (5 bases). The CDR3 runs 17 residues. CDR1 and CDR2 from the germline V gene are LGHNT and FRNRAP. V lost 0 bases to trimming and J lost 2 bases, with 16 bases between them. The CDR3 sequence: CASGLVISREGNYGYTF. The CDR3 DNA sequence: TGTGCTAGTGGTTTGGTAATTTCGAGGGAGGGGAACTATGGCTACACCTTC. Drawing the rest from reference TRBV12-5 and TRBJ1-2, the complete variable domain is DARVTQTPRHKVTEMGQEVTMRCQPILGHNTVFWYRQTMMQGLELLAYFRNRAPLDDSGMPKDRFSAEMPDATLATLKIQPSEPRDSAVYFCASGLVISREGNYGYTFGSGTRLTVV.

This chain links TRBV5-1 with TRBJ2-7; D remains ambiguous. This CDR3 is 13 amino acids long. Trimming left V 0 bases short and J 5 bases short, with 9 bases between. CDR1 is SGHRS and CDR2 is YFSETQ in the germline V gene. In DNA, the CDR3 is TGCGCCAGCAGCTTGGCCCCCGGCGACGAGCAGTACTTC. Residues: CASSLAPGDEQYF.

The sample holds a few counts of this clonotype. The chain joins TRBV29-1 to TRBJ1-2; no clear D. The germline gives CDR1 SQVTM, CDR2 ANQGSEA. V gave up 7 bases and J gave up 5 bases, with 17 bases separating them. The CDR3 contains 13 residues. The CDR3 bases are TGCAGCGCCGCGGCCTCGTCCGTTTATGGCTACACCTTC. Protein sequence: CSAAASSVYGYTF.

The chain carries TRBV2 and TRBJ2-3, with D perhaps matching TRBD1 (5 bases). V was pared by 9 bases and J by 0 bases, with 13 bases between. CDR1 and CDR2 (germline): SNHLY, FYNNEI. The CDR3 runs to 14 residues. CDR3 residues: CARDRKSSTDTQYF. Here the CDR3 DNA reads TGTGCCAGAGACAGAAAATCTAGCACAGATACGCAGTATTTT.

The chain carries TRBV18 and TRBJ2-7; D unclear. Deletions cut 4 bases from V and 6 bases from J, with 13 bases between. This CDR3 comprises 13 residues. Germline loops: CDR1 KGHSH, CDR2 LQKENI. The CDR3 reads CASSQGSLAEQYF. CDR3 bases: TGTGCCAGCTCACAAGGGTCTCTGGCCGAGCAGTACTTC.

This clonotype has only a few counts. This rearrangement joins TRBV4-3 to TRBJ2-3; 12 positions agree with TRBD2. The germline CDR1 and CDR2 sequences are LGHNA and YSLEER. This CDR3 is 16 amino acids long. Trimming at V came to 0 bases and at J to 3 bases, leaving 1 base not matched to a gene. The CDR3 DNA is TGCGCCAGCAGCCAAGACGGGACTAGCGGGACAGATACGCAGTATTTT. Protein sequence: CASSQDGTSGTDTQYF.

The J gene is TRBJ2-3, the V gene TRBV9; perhaps D is TRBD1 or TRBD2 (5 bases each). The CDR3 is made up of 15 amino acids. The V and J ends lost 3 bases and 0 bases respectively, with 11 bases between them. Per germline, CDR1 SGDLS and CDR2 YYNGEE. The CDR3 DNA reads as TGTGCCAGCAGCGACGGGACGGTTAGCACAGATACGCAGTATTTT. This translates into CASSDGTVSTDTQYF.

This clonotype was seen only a few times. J is TRBJ2-1 and V is TRBV9, with 7 positions matching TRBD2. This CDR3 region has 15 residues. Trimming at V came to 3 bases and at J to 5 bases, leaving 8 bases not matched to a gene. The germline CDR1 and CDR2 sequences are SGDLS and YYNGEE. The chain's CDR3 is CASSAVSGVNNEQFF. In DNA, the CDR3 is TGTGCCAGCAGCGCCGTGAGCGGGGTCAACAATGAGCAGTTCTTC.

The genes are TRBV29-1 and TRBJ2-2; D is uncertain. V lost 5 bases and J 7 bases, leaving 17 bases between the germline ends. The CDR3 has 14 residues. Germline CDR1 reads SQVTM; CDR2 reads ANQGSEA. The CDR3 sequence is CSVLSLVRNGELFF. Written as DNA, the CDR3 is TGCAGCGTTCTTAGCTTGGTCAGGAACGGGGAGCTGTTTTTT.

This clonotype was observed a handful of times. Written as DNA, the CDR3 is TGTGCCAGCAGTTCCTTGTCCGGGAAGGACTATGGCTACACCTTC. It codes for CASSSLSGKDYGYTF. The gene calls are TRBV12-3 or TRBV12-4 and TRBJ1-2; no firm D call. The ends were cut back, 4 bases at V and 3 bases at J, with 15 bases in the middle. CDR3 length: 15 amino acids.

The rearrangement uses TRBV7-3 and TRBJ1-1, with a weak D call TRBD1 (5 bases). The V gene's germline CDR1 is SGHTA and CDR2 FQGTGA. CDR3 length equals 13 residues. Trimming took 9 bases from V and 4 from J, leaving 15 bases between them. CDR3 nucleotides: TGTGCCAGTGGCTGGGGGGTTGGCACTGAAGCTTTCTTT. This sequence encodes CASGWGVGTEAFF.

Only a few counts were recorded for this clonotype. The chain recombines TRBV10-3 with TRBJ2-1; no firm D call. V was shortened by 4 bases and J by 0 bases, with 13 bases between the two germline ends. Germline loops: CDR1 ENHRY, CDR2 SYGVKD. CDR3 length equals 16 residues. Here the CDR3 reads CAISGPQTSSYNEQFF. The CDR3 bases are TGTGCCATCAGTGGGCCTCAGACAAGCTCCTACAATGAGCAGTTCTTC.

This clonotype occurred many times. The rearrangement uses TRBV12-3 or TRBV12-4 and TRBJ1-1, with D unclear. This CDR3 spans 11 amino acids. Trimming took 3 bases from V and 5 from J, leaving 4 bases between them. This CDR3 is CASSFGTEAFF. CDR3 nucleotide sequence: TGTGCCAGCAGTTTCGGGACTGAAGCTTTCTTT.

The table lists this clonotype with many counts. The rearrangement joins TRBV20-1 to TRBJ2-7, with 8 bases that match TRBD2. V was clipped by 5 bases and J by 4 bases; unmatched bases: 10. Germline assignment: CDR1 DFQATT and CDR2 SNEGSKA (reference sequence). CDR3 size: 14 residues. The CDR3 here is CSARRSGGDYEQYV. CDR3 nucleotide sequence: TGCAGTGCTCGTAGAAGCGGGGGAGATTACGAGCAGTACGTC.

In nucleotides, the CDR3 is TGTGCCAGCAGTTCCCGACAGGGAGGGGTCTCCTACGAGCAGTACGTC. Its protein product is CASSSRQGGVSYEQYV. This sequence joins TRBV28 and TRBJ2-7, with D perhaps given as TRBD1 or TRBD2 (7 bases each). The V end was cut by 4 bases, the J end by 0 bases, with 16 bases between. Germline V gives CDR1 MDHEN, CDR2 SYDVKM. This CDR3 contains 16 residues.

This chain joins TRBV12-3 or TRBV12-4 and TRBJ1-2, with unresolved D. The length of the CDR3 is 17 residues. V lost 5 bases to trimming and J lost 8 bases, with 27 bases between them. This chain's CDR3 is CASSAARIGISSYGYTF. The DNA for the CDR3 is TGTGCCAGCAGTGCGGCTAGGATCGGGATCTCCTCCTACGGCTACACCTTC.

The chain carries TRBV27 and TRBJ2-7; D may be TRBD2 (5 bases). Germline CDR1 reads MNHEY; CDR2 reads SMNVEV (reference sequence). With 3 bases removed from V and 0 bases from J, the gap between germline ends came to 6 bases. This CDR3 is built from 13 residues. In DNA form, the CDR3 reads TGTGCCAGCAGTTTCGAGGGCTCCTACGAGCAGTACTTC. This sequence encodes CASSFEGSYEQYF.

The V call is TRBV4-3, the J call TRBJ1-1; the D is unclear. V lost 5 bases, J lost 2 bases, and 15 bases lay in between. The germline V gene has CDR1 LGHNA and CDR2 YSLEER. The CDR3 consists of 15 residues. The CDR3 sequence: CASSYLSIGNTEAFF. The CDR3 region has the DNA TGCGCCAGCAGCTATTTATCCATCGGAAACACTGAAGCTTTCTTT.

This clonotype showed up just a few times. This rearrangement joins TRBV10-2 to TRBJ2-1; TRBD2 matches at 7 bases. Germline V gives CDR1 WSHSY, CDR2 SAAADI. After removal of 7 bases from V and 6 bases from J, the junction contained 3 bases not matched to a gene. This CDR3 comprises 12 residues. CDR3 protein: CASKGGVNEQFF. CDR3 bases: TGCGCCAGCAAGGGAGGGGTCAATGAGCAGTTCTTC.

This clonotype was seen only once. The chain couples TRBV5-5 to TRBJ2-1; no clear D gene. Trimming removed 2 bases from V and 3 bases from J, with 9 bases in between. Germline V gene sequence: CDR1 SGHKS, CDR2 YYEKEE (reference sequence). The length of the CDR3 is 14 residues. Written as DNA, the CDR3 is TGTGCCAGCAGCTTCCGTTATGGCTACAATGAGCAGTTCTTC. The encoded protein is CASSFRYGYNEQFF.

The chain carries TRBV6-1 and TRBJ2-3; TRBD1 aligns across 10 bases. In germline, CDR1 is MNHNS, CDR2 SASEGT. The CDR3 has 9 residues. The junction had 0 bases not matched to a gene; V was cut back by 8 bases and J by 13 bases. CDR3 residues: CASGTGEYF. In DNA form, the CDR3 reads TGTGCCAGCGGGACAGGGGAGTATTTT.

V gene TRBV5-4 combines with J gene TRBJ2-5; TRBD2 agrees at 9 bases. The V gene end was trimmed by 2 bases and the J gene end by 5 bases; junction bases not matched to a gene: 7. Germline V gene sequence: CDR1 SGHNT, CDR2 YYREEE (reference sequence). The CDR3 is 15 amino acids. The CDR3, as DNA: TGTGCCAGCAGCTTTGCGCTAGCGGGGCTGGAGACCCAGTACTTC. Its protein is CASSFALAGLETQYF.

The V call is TRBV7-9, the J call TRBJ1-4, with no clear D. Germline CDR1 and CDR2: SEHNR and FQNEAQ (reference sequence). Between the trimmed V and J ends, which lost 2 bases and 7 bases, there was a span of 11 bases. The CDR3 is 14 amino acids. The CDR3 spells CASSLSGFGEKLFF. CDR3 bases: TGTGCCAGCAGCTTATCCGGGTTCGGTGAAAAACTGTTTTTT.

The rearrangement links TRBV3-1 to TRBJ2-1; tentative D call: TRBD1 (5 bases). Trimming shortened V by 8 bases and J by 0 bases, and 8 bases separated the two germline ends. The CDR3 extends over 13 amino acids. Germline V gene lookup returns CDR1 LGHDT and CDR2 YNNKEL (reference sequence). The CDR3 DNA follows: TGTGCCAGCGGCAGGGACTCCTACAATGAGCAGTTCTTC. Its protein is CASGRDSYNEQFF.

V usage is TRBV27 and J usage is TRBJ1-1; 9 positions match TRBD1. V was clipped by 4 bases and J by 3 bases; unmatched bases: 3. The CDR3 extends over 14 amino acids. CDR1 and CDR2 (germline): MNHEY, SMNVEV (reference sequence). Written as DNA, the CDR3 is TGTGCCAGCAGTTCACAGGGGGCGTACACTGAAGCTTTCTTT. Protein: CASSSQGAYTEAFF.

This clonotype was recorded a few times. V is TRBV4-2 and J is TRBJ1-2; D ambiguous. The CDR3 has 14 residues. Germline loops: CDR1 LGHNA, CDR2 YNFKEQ. Trimming cost V 0 bases and J 4 bases, with 9 bases left between them. The CDR3 region is CASSQDPGSYGYTF. The DNA of the CDR3 is TGTGCCAGCAGCCAAGATCCGGGGAGCTATGGCTACACCTTC.

This clonotype was seen a few times. CDR3: CASSPGYGAFF. Written as DNA, the CDR3 is TGTGCCAGCAGTCCCGGGTATGGAGCTTTCTTT. The chain couples TRBV28 to TRBJ1-1; no clear D. V lost 5 bases and J lost 10, with 11 bases in between. Germline CDR1 MDHEN, CDR2 SYDVKM. This CDR3 is built from 11 residues.

This clonotype was picked up a small number of times. The DNA of the CDR3 is TGCAGCGTTGAAAGGAGGGCGGCCGGGGAGCTGTTTTTT. Protein product: CSVERRAAGELFF. The gene calls are TRBV29-1 and TRBJ2-2, with D perhaps matching TRBD2 (6 bases). The length of the CDR3 is 13 residues. The germline V gene has CDR1 SQVTM and CDR2 ANQGSEA. Trimming took off 2 bases at V and 6 bases at J, with 10 bases between the two ends.

The chain combines TRBV6-5 with TRBJ2-2, with D hard to call. CDR1 is MNHEY and CDR2 is SVGAGI in the germline V gene. Trimming stripped 5 bases from V and 7 bases from J, with 17 bases between. The CDR3 is 15 residues long. CDR3 loop: CASSPYLSVGGELFF. CDR3 nucleotide sequence: TGTGCCAGCAGTCCCTATCTGAGCGTAGGCGGGGAGCTGTTTTTT.

This clonotype occurred a few times. This chain connects TRBV20-1 to TRBJ2-7, with TRBD1 identical over 9 bases. The V and J ends lost 5 bases and 6 bases, in that order; junction bases with no gene match: 2. Germline V CDR1 and CDR2: DFQATT, SNEGSKA (reference sequence). There are 11 residues in the CDR3. The CDR3 DNA reads TGCAGTGCTCACAGGGGGCGCGAGCAGTACTTC. Its translation: CSAHRGREQYF.